This record covers a single T cell receptor (beta chain). Antigen: not known. This specimen belongs to a study of T cells after yellow fever vaccination. Study in general: Low-cell-number fractions were prepared with SMART-Seq v4 Ultra Low Input. Study-wide results and caveats: The booster saw the reappearance of most primary-vaccination clones (approximately 96% CD4, 80% to 90% CD8). The presence of abundant clonotypes contaminating from the bulk population was possible in FACS-sorted repertoires.

Making TCR cDNA involved 5'RACE template switching, which added UMIs and a universal primer site. MiXCR, applied by TCRdb to the 5' RACE reads, yields one record per CDR3 protein. There are just under 600,000 distinct CDR3 sequences in the sample; roughly 12% occur only once, and over 13% lies in the top ten. The sample was PBMCs, taken on the day of the yellow fever booster vaccination. The clonotype was recovered from a man younger than 45 who received the YFV17D yellow fever vaccine.

The CDR3 sequence is CSARTGDSYEQYF. CDR3 in DNA: TGCAGTGCAAGGACAGGTGATTCCTACGAGCAGTACTTC. The chain employs TRBV20-1 and TRBJ2-7, with 7 bases that match TRBD1. V shed 6 bases and J 1 base; nucleotides not matched to a gene: 6. The CDR3 has 13 residues. Germline V lookup: CDR1 DFQATT, CDR2 SNEGSKA (reference sequence).